The rows below give T cell receptor beta chains drawn from one sample of a study of T-cell reconstitution after alpha-beta-depleted transplantation in children. One entry per CDR3 protein, called by TCRdb with MiXCR from the PCR reads. The table includes approximately 98,000 distinct CDR3 sequences, 5.5% to 6.5% detected once. Sequenced material: PBMCs, mostly from graft donor cells, taken 360 days after TCRalphabeta/CD19-depleted stem cell transplant. These receptors were obtained from a male patient between 2 and 10 years old who had a stem cell transplant for acute lymphoblastic leukemia, so the T cells may come from the graft donor. Both conserved end residues are part of each CDR3. D genes are given only for firm matches. Some rows have no size entry. The others give once, few or many, or a class for an expanded clone.

j_gene | v_gene | abundance | d_gene | CDR3aa | CDR3nt
TRBJ2-5 | TRBV29-1 | many | NA | CSVEALNRQELQETQYF | TGCAGCGTTGAAGCTCTTAATAGGCAGGAGCTACAAGAGACCCAGTACTTC
TRBJ2-7 | TRBV27 | few | NA | CASMRTARDHEQYF | TGTGCCAGCATGAGGACAGCCAGGGACCACGAGCAGTACTTC
TRBJ1-2 | TRBV5-6 | NA | NA | CASIGGKSFNYGYTF | TGTGCCAGCATAGGAGGCAAGTCATTTAACTATGGCTACACCTTC
TRBJ2-7 | TRBV6-5 | many | NA | CASSYSPGREQYF | TGTGCCAGCAGTTATTCACCCGGGCGCGAGCAGTACTTC
TRBJ2-4 | TRBV4-2 | few | TRBD2 | CASSQDRIGRGDIQYF | TGTGCCAGCAGCCAAGACAGGATCGGACGGGGGGACATTCAGTACTTC
TRBJ2-1 | TRBV29-1 | many | NA | CSVGRGSVYNEQFF | TGCAGCGTTGGGAGGGGGAGTGTCTACAATGAGCAGTTCTTC
TRBJ1-5 | TRBV6-2/TRBV6-3 | few | NA | CASSYGTRRNQPQHF | TGTGCCAGCAGTTACGGGACCCGGAGGAATCAGCCCCAGCATTTT
TRBJ1-6 | TRBV5-1 | few | TRBD1 | CASPQGGESKNNSPLHF | TGCGCCAGCCCGCAGGGGGGAGAATCCAAGAATAATTCACCCCTCCACTTT
TRBJ1-4 | TRBV29-1 | many | NA | CSLAHNEKLFF | TGCAGCTTGGCCCATAATGAAAAACTGTTTTTT
TRBJ1-1 | TRBV10-1 | few | NA | CASQDSPNTEAFF | TGCGCCAGCCAGGACAGTCCGAACACTGAAGCTTTCTTT
TRBJ2-3 | TRBV20-1 | many | NA | CSAPSRGSTDTQYF | TGCAGTGCCCCGTCGCGCGGAAGCACAGATACGCAGTATTTT
TRBJ1-5 | TRBV6-2/TRBV6-3 | many | TRBD1 | CASSYDRTGANQPQHF | TGTGCCAGCAGTTACGACCGGACAGGGGCCAATCAGCCCCAGCATTTT
TRBJ2-3 | TRBV6-1 | many | NA | CASSVASTDTQYF | TGTGCCAGCAGCGTGGCTAGCACAGATACGCAGTATTTT
TRBJ1-1 | TRBV5-1 | many | TRBD1 | CASSLRTGARGTEAFF | TGCGCCAGCAGCTTGCGGACAGGGGCGCGAGGCACTGAAGCTTTCTTT